This T cell receptor (beta chain) was found in a study of blood T cells in healthy people across ages. General study findings and limits: Per million T cells, TCR beta diversity dropped roughly linearly as age increased. Donors of long life had a larger count of naive CD4+ cells and greater diversity than aged donors.

Only one count was recorded for this clonotype. Its antigen is currently unknown. The CDR3 has 17 amino acids. V dropped 7 bases and J dropped 9; count of bases not matched to a gene: 21. CDR1 MNHEY and CDR2 SVGEGT come from the germline V gene. The use of a sample-barcoded 5' primer and a J-beta primer mix characterized a second PCR of about 7 to 12 cycles. TCRdb independently ran MiXCR on the 5' RACE reads; one entry per CDR3 protein. The sample has roughly 700,000 distinct CDR3 sequences, 49% seen once. The sequence derives from a woman aged 60-75 years in good health. This sequence joins TRBV6-2 or TRBV6-3 and TRBJ2-7, with 10 bases fitting TRBD1. The source material was blood. The CDR3 sequence: CASNNLYRDRGESGQYF. CDR3 nucleotide sequence: TGTGCCAGCAATAATTTATACCGGGACAGGGGCGAAAGTGGGCAGTACTTC.